This T cell receptor beta chain stems from a study of cytomegalovirus exposure and HLA in healthy donors. Across the study: An earlier analysis identified more than 90 million unique TCR beta sequences in 150 million to 200 million T cells.

In the PCR, 60 Vbeta and 13 Jbeta primers were used. Libraries were prepared by immunoSEQ multiplex PCR; TCRdb keeps only in-frame clonotypes and omits some of them. The sample has some 150,000 clones, over 80% seen once. Germline lookup yields CDR1 SGHTA and CDR2 FQGNSA. The CDR3 consists of 13 residues. Deletions cut 5 bases from V and 5 bases from J, with 10 bases between. The sequenced sample was PBMCs. The sequence derives from a man aged 35-49 years in good health and CMV-seronegative. The chain links TRBV7-2 to TRBJ1-5; D is unresolved. CDR3 bases: TGTGCCAGCAGCCCCTTTGGAGATCAGCCCCAGCATTTT. Its protein is CASSPFGDQPQHF. The full variable domain, completed using reference TRBV7-2 and TRBJ1-5, is GAGVSQSPSNKVTEKGKDVELRCDPISGHTALYWYRQSLGQGLEFLIYFQGNSAPDKSGLPSDRFSAERTGGSVSTLTIQRTQQEDSAVYLCASSPFGDQPQHFGDGTRLSIL.